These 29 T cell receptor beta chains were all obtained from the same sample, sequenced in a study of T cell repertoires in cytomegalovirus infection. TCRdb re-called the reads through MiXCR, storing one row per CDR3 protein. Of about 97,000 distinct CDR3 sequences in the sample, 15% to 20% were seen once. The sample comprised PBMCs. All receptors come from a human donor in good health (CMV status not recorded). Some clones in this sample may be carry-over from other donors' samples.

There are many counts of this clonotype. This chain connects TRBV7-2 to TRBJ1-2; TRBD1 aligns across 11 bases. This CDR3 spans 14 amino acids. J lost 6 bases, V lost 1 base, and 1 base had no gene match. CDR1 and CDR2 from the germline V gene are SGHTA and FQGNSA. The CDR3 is CASSLGGQGDGYTF. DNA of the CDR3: TGTGCCAGCAGCTTAGGGGGACAGGGGGATGGCTACACCTTC.

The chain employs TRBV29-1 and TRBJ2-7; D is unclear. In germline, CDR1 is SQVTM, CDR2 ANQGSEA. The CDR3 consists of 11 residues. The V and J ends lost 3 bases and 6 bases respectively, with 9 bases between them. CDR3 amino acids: CSVEREIEQYF. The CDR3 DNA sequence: TGCAGCGTTGAGAGAGAGATCGAGCAGTACTTC.

The CDR3 sequence is CSAPSSGTEYNQPQHF. The DNA of the CDR3 is TGCAGTGCGCCAAGCTCCGGGACGGAATACAATCAGCCCCAGCATTTT. This chain connects TRBV20-1 to TRBJ1-5; possibly TRBD1 for D (5 bases). V was clipped by 6 bases and J by 3 bases, with 21 bases between them. The germline V gene has CDR1 DFQATT and CDR2 SNEGSKA (reference sequence). The CDR3 sequence is 16 residues long.

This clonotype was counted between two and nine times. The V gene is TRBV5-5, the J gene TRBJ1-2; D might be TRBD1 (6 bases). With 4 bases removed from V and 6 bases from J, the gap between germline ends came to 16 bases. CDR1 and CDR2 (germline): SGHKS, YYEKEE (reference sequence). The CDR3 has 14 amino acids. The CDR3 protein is CASSPRGAGDGYTF. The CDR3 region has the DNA TGTGCCAGCAGCCCACGCGGGGCAGGGGATGGCTACACCTTC. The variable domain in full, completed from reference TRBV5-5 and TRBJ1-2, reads DAGVTQSPTHLIKTRGQQVTLRCSPISGHKSVSWYQQVLGQGPQFIFQYYEKEERGRGNFPDRFSARQFPNYSSELNVNALLLGDSALYLCASSPRGAGDGYTFGSGTRLTVV.

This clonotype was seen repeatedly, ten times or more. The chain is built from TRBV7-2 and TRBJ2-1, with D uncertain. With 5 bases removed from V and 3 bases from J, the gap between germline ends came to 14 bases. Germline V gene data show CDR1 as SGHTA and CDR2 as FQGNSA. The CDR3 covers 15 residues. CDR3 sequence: CASSPPNSFYNEQFF. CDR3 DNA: TGTGCCAGCAGCCCTCCTAACTCCTTCTACAATGAGCAGTTCTTC.

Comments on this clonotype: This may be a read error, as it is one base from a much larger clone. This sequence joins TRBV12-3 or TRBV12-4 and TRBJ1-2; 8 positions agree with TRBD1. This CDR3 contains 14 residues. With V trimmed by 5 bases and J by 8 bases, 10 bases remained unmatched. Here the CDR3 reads CASSARQGIDGYTF. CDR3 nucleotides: TGTGCCAGCAGTGCGAGACAGGGGATCGACGGCTACACCTTC.

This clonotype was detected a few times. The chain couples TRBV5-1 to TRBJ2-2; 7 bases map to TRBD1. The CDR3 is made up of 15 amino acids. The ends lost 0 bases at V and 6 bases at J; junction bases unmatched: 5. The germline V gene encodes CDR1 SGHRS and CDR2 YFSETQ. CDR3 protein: CASSLEGAPAGELFF. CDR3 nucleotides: TGCGCCAGCAGCTTGGAGGGGGCGCCTGCCGGGGAGCTGTTTTTT.

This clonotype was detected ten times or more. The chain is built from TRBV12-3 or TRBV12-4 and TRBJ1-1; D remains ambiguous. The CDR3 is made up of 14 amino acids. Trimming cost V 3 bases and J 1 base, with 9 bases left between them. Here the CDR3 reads CASSFTTSNTEAFF. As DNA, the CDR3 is TGTGCCAGCAGTTTTACAACCTCGAACACTGAAGCTTTCTTT.

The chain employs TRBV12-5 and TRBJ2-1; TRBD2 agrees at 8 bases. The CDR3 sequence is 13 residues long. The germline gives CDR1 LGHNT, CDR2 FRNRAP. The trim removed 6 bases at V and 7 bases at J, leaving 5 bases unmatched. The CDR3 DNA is TGTGCTAGTGGCCACGGGGGGGGTAATGAGCAGTTCTTC. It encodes CASGHGGGNEQFF.

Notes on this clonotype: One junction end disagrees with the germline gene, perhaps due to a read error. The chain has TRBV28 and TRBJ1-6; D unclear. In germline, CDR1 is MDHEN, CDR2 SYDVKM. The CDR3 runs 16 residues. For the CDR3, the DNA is TGTGCCAGCAGACACTTTTCACGTTCGAATAATTCACCCCTCCCCTTT. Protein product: CASRHFSRSNNSPLPF.

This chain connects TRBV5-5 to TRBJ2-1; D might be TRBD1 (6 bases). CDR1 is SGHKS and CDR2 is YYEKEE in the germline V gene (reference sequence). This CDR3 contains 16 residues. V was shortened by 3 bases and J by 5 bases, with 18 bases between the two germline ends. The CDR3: CASSYTVGAGDNEQFF. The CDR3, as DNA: TGTGCCAGCAGCTATACAGTGGGGGCAGGCGACAATGAGCAGTTCTTC.

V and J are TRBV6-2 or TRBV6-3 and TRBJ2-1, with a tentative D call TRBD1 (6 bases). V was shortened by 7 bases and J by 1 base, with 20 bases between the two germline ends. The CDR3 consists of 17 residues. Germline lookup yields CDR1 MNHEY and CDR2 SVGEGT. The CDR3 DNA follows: TGTGCCAGCAAGGGACACCCGTTACCCTTTTCCTACAATGAGCAGTTCTTC. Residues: CASKGHPLPFSYNEQFF.

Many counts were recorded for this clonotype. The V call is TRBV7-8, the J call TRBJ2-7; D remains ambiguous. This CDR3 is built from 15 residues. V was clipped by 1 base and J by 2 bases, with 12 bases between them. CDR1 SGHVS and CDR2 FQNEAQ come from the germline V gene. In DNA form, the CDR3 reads TGTGCCAGCAGCTTAGGACTCCACACTACCTACGAGCAGTACTTC. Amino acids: CASSLGLHTTYEQYF. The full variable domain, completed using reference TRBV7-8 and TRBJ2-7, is GAGVSQSPRYKVAKRGQDVALRCDPISGHVSLFWYQQALGQGPEFLTYFQNEAQLDKSGLPSDRFFAERPEGSVSTLKIQRTQQEDSAVYLCASSLGLHTTYEQYFGPGTRLTVT.

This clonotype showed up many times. The CDR3 region is CATRRTGDLNTEAFF. The CDR3 DNA is TGTGCCACCCGAAGGACAGGGGATTTGAACACTGAAGCTTTCTTT. The genes are TRBV19 and TRBJ1-1, with 9 bases matching TRBD1. With V trimmed by 10 bases and J by 0 bases, 9 bases remained unmatched. The CDR3 covers 15 residues. The germline V gene has CDR1 LNHDA and CDR2 SQIVND (reference sequence).

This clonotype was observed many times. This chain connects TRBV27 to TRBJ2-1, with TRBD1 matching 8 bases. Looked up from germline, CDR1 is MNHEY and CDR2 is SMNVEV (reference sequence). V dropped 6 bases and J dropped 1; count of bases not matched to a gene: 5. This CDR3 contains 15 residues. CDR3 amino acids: CASRRQGRSYNEQFF. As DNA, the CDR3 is TGTGCCAGCAGGCGACAGGGGAGGTCCTACAATGAGCAGTTCTTC.

The CDR3 loop reads CASSSPTGSSNQPQHF. The DNA for the CDR3 is TGTGCCAGCAGTTCTCCGACAGGGTCGAGCAATCAGCCCCAGCATTTT. The chain uses TRBV6-2 or TRBV6-3 and TRBJ1-5, with 7 bases matching TRBD1. V shed 4 bases and J 1 base; nucleotides not matched to a gene: 7. The germline V gene has CDR1 MNHEY and CDR2 SVGEGT. The CDR3 loop spans 16 amino acids.

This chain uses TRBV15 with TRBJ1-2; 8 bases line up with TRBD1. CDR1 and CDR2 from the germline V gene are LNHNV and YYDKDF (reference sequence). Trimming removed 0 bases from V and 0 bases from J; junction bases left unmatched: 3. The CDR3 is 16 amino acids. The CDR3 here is CATSRDQTGANYGYTF. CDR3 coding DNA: TGTGCCACCAGCAGAGATCAGACAGGGGCTAACTATGGCTACACCTTC. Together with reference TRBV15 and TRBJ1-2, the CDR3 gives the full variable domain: DAMVIQNPRYQVTQFGKPVTLSCSQTLNHNVMYWYQQKSSQAPKLLFHYYDKDFNNEADTPDNFQSRRPNTSFCFLDIRSPGLGDTAMYLCATSRDQTGANYGYTFGSGTRLTVV.

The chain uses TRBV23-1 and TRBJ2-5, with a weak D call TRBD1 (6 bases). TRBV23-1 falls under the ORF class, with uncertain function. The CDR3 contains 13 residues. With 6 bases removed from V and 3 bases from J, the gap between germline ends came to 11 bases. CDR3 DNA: TGCGCCAGCAGACAGGGTAAAGAAGAGACCCAGTACTTC. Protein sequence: CASRQGKEETQYF.

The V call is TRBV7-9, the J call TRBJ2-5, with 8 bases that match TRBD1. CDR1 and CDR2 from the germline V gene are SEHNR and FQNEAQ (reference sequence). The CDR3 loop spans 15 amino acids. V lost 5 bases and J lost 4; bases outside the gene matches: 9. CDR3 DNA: TGTGCCAGCAGCCTAAACTCAGGGGGCGCAGAGACCCAGTACTTC. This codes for CASSLNSGGAETQYF.

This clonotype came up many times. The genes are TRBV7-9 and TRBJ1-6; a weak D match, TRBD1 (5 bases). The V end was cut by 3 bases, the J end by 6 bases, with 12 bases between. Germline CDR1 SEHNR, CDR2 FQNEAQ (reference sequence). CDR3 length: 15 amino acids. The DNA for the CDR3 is TGTGCCAGCAGCTTCTTAGACAGCTTTAATTCACCCCTCCACTTT. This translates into CASSFLDSFNSPLHF. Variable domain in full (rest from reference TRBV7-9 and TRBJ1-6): DTGVSQNPRHKITKRGQNVTFRCDPISEHNRLYWYRQTLGQGPEFLTYFQNEAQLEKSRLLSDRFSAERPKGSFSTLEIQRTEQGDSAMYLCASSFLDSFNSPLHFGNGTRLTVT.

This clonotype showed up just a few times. CDR3 nucleotides: TGTGCCAGCAGCCAAATCTATGGCTACACCTTC. Protein product: CASSQIYGYTF. This chain uses TRBV3-1 with TRBJ1-2, with D unresolved. Trimming removed 2 bases from V and 4 bases from J, with 2 bases in between. The CDR3 is 11 amino acids. Germline CDR1 and CDR2: LGHDT and YNNKEL (reference sequence).

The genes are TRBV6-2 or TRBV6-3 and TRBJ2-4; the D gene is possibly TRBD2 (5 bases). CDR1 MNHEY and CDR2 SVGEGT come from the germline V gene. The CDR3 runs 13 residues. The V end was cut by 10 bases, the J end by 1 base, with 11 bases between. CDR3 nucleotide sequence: TGTGCCACCAAGAGGGTTGCCAAAAACATTCAGTACTTC. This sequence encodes CATKRVAKNIQYF.

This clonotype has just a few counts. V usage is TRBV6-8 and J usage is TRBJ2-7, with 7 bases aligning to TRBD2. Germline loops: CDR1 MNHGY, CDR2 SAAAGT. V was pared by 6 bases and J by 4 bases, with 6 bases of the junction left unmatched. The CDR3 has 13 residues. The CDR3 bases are TGTGCCAGCAGGGTCGGGAGGAGTTACGAGCAGTACTTC. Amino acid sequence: CASRVGRSYEQYF.

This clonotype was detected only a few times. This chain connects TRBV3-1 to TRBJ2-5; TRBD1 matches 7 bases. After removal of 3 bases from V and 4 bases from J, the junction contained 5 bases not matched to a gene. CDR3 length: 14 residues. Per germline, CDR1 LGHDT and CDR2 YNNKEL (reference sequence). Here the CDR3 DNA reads TGTGCCAGCAGCCATCGACAGGGTAGAGAGACCCAGTACTTC. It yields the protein CASSHRQGRETQYF.

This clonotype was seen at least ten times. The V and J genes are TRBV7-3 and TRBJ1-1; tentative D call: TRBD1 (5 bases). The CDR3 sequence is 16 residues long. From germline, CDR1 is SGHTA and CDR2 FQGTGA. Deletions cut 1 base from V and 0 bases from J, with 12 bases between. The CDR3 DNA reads TGTGCCAGCAGCTTAAACGGGGCCCCATTGAACACTGAAGCTTTCTTT. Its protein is CASSLNGAPLNTEAFF. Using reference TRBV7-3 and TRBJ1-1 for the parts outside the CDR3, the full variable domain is GAGVSQTPSNKVTEKGKYVELRCDPISGHTALYWYRQSLGQGPEFLIYFQGTGAADDSGLPNDRFFAVRPEGSVSTLKIQRTERGDSAVYLCASSLNGAPLNTEAFFGQGTRLTVV.

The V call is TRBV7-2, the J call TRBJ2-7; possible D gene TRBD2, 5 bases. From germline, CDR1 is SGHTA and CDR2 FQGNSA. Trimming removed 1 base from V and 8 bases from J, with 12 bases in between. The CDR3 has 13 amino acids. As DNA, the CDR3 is TGTGCCAGCAGCTTAGGTCAGCGGTCGAAGCAGTACTTC. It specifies CASSLGQRSKQYF.

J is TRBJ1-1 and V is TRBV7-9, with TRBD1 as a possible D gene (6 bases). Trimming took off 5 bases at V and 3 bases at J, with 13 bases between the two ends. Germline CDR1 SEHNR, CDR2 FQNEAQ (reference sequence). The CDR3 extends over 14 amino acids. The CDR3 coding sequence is TGTGCCAGCAGCCCACAGGGTATGGACACTGAAGCTTTCTTT. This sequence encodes CASSPQGMDTEAFF.

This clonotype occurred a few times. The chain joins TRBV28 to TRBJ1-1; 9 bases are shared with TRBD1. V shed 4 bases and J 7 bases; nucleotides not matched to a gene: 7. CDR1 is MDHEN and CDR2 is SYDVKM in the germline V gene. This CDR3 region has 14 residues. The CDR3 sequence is CASSSGQGTIEAFF. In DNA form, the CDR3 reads TGTGCCAGCAGTTCCGGACAGGGGACGATTGAAGCTTTCTTT.

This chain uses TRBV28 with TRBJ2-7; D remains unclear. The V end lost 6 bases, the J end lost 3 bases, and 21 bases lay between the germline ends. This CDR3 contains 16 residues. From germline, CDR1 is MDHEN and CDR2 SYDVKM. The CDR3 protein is CASSPPRTGRYYEQYF. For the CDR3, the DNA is TGTGCCAGCAGCCCACCGCGTACCGGACGGTACTACGAGCAGTACTTC.